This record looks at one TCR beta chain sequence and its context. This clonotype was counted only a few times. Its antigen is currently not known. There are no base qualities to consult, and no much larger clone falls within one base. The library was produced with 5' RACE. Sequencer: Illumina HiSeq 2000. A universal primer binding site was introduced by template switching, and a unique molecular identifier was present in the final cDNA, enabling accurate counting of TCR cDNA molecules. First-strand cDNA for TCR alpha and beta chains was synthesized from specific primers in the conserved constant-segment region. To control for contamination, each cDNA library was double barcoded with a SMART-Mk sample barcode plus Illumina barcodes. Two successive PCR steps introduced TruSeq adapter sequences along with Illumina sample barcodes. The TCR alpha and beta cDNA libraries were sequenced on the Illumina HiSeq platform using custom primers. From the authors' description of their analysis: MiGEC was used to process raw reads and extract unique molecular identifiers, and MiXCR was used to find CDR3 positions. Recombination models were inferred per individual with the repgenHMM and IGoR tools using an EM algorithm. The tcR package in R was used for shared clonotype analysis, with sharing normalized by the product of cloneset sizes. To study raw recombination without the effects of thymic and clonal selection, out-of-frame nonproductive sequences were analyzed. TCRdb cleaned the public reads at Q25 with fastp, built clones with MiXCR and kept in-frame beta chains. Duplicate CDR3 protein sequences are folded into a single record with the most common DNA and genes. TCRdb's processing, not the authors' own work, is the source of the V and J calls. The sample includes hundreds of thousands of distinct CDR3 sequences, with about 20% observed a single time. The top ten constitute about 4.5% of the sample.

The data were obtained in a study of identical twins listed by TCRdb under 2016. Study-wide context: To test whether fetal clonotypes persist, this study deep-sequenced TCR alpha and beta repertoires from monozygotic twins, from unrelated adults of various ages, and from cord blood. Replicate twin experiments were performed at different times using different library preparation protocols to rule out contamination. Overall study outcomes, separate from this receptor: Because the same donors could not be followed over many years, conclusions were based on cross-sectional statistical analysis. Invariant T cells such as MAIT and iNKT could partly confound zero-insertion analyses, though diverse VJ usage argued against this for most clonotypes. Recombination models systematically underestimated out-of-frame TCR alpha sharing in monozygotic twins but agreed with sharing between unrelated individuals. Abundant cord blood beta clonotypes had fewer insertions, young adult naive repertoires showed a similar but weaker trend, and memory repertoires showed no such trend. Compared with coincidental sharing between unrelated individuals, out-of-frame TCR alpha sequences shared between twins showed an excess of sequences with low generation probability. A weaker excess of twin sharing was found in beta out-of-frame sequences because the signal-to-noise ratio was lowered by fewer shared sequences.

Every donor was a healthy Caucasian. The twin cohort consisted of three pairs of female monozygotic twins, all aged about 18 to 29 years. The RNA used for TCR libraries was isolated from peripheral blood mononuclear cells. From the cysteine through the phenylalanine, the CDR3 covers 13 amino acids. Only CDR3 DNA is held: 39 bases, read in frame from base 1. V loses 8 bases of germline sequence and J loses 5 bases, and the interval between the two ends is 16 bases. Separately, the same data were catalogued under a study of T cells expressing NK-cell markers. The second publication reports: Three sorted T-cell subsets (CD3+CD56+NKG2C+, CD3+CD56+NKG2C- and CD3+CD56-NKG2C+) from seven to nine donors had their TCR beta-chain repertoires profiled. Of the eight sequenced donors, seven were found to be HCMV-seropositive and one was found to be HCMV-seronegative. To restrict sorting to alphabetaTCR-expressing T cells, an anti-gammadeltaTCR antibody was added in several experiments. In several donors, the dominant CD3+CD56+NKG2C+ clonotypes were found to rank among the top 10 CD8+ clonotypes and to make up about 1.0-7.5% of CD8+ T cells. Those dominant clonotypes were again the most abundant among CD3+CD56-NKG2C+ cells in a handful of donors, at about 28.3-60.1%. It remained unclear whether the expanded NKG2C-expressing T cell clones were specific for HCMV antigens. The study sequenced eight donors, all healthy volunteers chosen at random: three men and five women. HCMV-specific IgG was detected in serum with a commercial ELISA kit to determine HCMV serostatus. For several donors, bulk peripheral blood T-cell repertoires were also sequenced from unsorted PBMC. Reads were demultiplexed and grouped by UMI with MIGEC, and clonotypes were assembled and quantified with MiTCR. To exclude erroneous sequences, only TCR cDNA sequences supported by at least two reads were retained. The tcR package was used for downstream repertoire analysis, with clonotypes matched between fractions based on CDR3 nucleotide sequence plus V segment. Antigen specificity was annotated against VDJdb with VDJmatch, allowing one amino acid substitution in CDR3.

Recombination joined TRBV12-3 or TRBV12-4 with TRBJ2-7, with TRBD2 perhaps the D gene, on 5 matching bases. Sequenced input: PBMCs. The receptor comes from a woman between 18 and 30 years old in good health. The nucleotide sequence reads TGTGCCAGCCGCGGGCCCCTTGGGGACGAGCAGTACTTC. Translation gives CASRGPLGDEQYF.